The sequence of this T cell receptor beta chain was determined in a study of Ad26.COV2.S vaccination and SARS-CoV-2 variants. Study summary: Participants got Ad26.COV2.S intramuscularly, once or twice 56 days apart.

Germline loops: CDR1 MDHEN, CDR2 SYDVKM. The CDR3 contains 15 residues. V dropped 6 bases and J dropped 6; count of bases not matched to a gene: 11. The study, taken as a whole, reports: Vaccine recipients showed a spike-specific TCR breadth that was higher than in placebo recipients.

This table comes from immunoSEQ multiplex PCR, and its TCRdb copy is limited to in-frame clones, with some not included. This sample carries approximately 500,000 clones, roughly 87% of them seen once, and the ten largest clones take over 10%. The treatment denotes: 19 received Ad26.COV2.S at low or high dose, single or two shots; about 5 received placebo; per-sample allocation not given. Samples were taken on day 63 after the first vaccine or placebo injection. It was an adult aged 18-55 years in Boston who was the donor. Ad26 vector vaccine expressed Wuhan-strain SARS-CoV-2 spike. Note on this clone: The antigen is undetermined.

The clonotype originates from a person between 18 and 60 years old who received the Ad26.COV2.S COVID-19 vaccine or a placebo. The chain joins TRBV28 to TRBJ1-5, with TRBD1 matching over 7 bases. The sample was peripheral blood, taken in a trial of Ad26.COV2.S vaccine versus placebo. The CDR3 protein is CASRGRTGLFQPQHF. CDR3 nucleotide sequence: TGTGCCAGCAGAGGAAGGACAGGCTTATTTCAGCCCCAGCATTTT.